This note documents a single T cell receptor beta chain sequence. The antigen is undetermined. The data belong to a study of OX40 agonist ivuxolimab in advanced cancers. The study, taken as a whole, reports: Antigen specificity was not determined for the expanded peripheral T cells. Normalized expansion of T-cell clones was also low for some nonresponders.

V was clipped by 2 bases and J by 3 bases; unmatched bases: 4. Germline V gene sequence: CDR1 MNHNS, CDR2 SASEGT. The CDR3 is 15 residues long. Measured with immunoSEQ multiplex PCR; TCRdb has only the in-frame clones, and not every one. The sample holds approximately 70,000 clones, around nine tenths seen once. The clonotype comes from an adult with an advanced solid tumor such as melanoma, head and neck, liver or kidney cancer. The sequencing here drew on CD4+ or CD8+ T cells sorted from blood, taken in a trial of the OX40 agonist ivuxolimab. J is TRBJ2-7 and V is TRBV6-1; 10 bases agree with TRBD1. This chain's CDR3 is CASSERGQGIYEQYF. CDR3 DNA sequence: TGTGCCAGCAGTGAAAGGGGACAGGGGATCTACGAGCAGTACTTC.